One sample yielded the 18 T cell receptor beta chains listed below, sequenced in a study of regulatory T cells in long-lasting Graves disease. Researchers made TCR beta libraries by using iRepertoire HTBI primers and running Arm-PCR on CDR3 regions. TCRdb re-derived calls from the multiplex PCR reads in MiXCR, one entry per CDR3 protein. Among 620,000 or so distinct CDR3 sequences listed, about 16% were seen once. Documented time point: newly diagnosed GD, antithyroid drugs for less than 3 months. PBMC RNA was the source of the TCR library. The data were also submitted as part of a second study, on T cells in Graves' hyperthyroidism and ophthalmopathy.

The sample was peripheral blood mononuclear cells (PBMCs), taken at new diagnosis, from a patient treated with antithyroid drugs. The receptors derive from a woman aged 30 to 39 with Graves disease.

This clonotype was detected ten times or more. V is TRBV28 and J is TRBJ2-2; D is unclear. The V end lost 3 bases, the J end lost 1 base, and 21 bases lay between the germline ends. Germline values: CDR1 MDHEN, CDR2 SYDVKM. The CDR3 has 19 residues. The CDR3 DNA sequence: TGTGCCAGCAGTTTTTTCGGGCGGATTGGTGGCGGGAACACCGGGGAGCTGTTTTTT. It is translated as CASSFFGRIGGGNTGELFF.

This clonotype was detected a few times. V usage is TRBV24-1 and J usage is TRBJ2-3; 8 bases match TRBD1. V dropped 3 bases and J dropped 2; count of bases not matched to a gene: 6. The CDR3 loop spans 16 amino acids. Germline V lookup: CDR1 KGHDR, CDR2 SFDVKD. The CDR3 DNA sequence: TGTGCCACCAGTGATCCCGGACAGGGCTACACAGATACGCAGTATTTT. Amino acids: CATSDPGQGYTDTQYF.

In this sample, this clonotype turned up a few times. V gene TRBV15 combines with J gene TRBJ1-1; D is possibly TRBD1 (6 bases). Trimming pared 4 bases from V and 4 bases from J, leaving 16 bases between. The CDR3 is made up of 15 amino acids. CDR1 is LNHNV, CDR2 YYDKDF, per germline (reference sequence). The chain's CDR3 is CATSTPTGGPTEAFF. CDR3 bases: TGTGCCACCAGCACTCCTACTGGGGGGCCCACTGAAGCTTTCTTT. The whole variable domain, filled in from reference TRBV15 and TRBJ1-1, reads DAMVIQNPRYQVTQFGKPVTLSCSQTLNHNVMYWYQQKSSQAPKLLFHYYDKDFNNEADTPDNFQSRRPNTSFCFLDIRSPGLGDTAMYLCATSTPTGGPTEAFFGQGTRLTVV.

This clonotype was picked up a small number of times. DNA for the CDR3: TGTGCCAGCAGTTCGCACGGACGTCCGGAAAAGACCGGGGAGCTGTTTTTT. The encoded protein is CASSSHGRPEKTGELFF. J is TRBJ2-2 and V is TRBV28; no firm D call. Germline V lookup: CDR1 MDHEN, CDR2 SYDVKM. V was clipped by 4 bases and J by 5 bases, with 20 bases between them. The CDR3 covers 17 residues.

This clonotype was counted between two and nine times. The V call is TRBV6-1, the J call TRBJ2-7; 7 bases are shared with TRBD1. V lost 6 bases and J lost 1; bases outside the gene matches: 9. Germline V gene data show CDR1 as MNHNS and CDR2 as SASEGT. The CDR3 length is 15 residues. CDR3 nucleotide sequence: TGTGCCAGCAGCACCCTGACAGGGCGTTCCTACGAGCAGTACTTC. Translating it yields CASSTLTGRSYEQYF.

This clonotype was counted at least ten times. The chain joins TRBV27 to TRBJ2-5; D remains ambiguous. The CDR3 runs to 12 residues. V shed 6 bases and J shed 2 bases, with 7 bases lying between them. CDR1 and CDR2 (germline): MNHEY, SMNVEV (reference sequence). The CDR3 here is CASSSPQETQYF. The CDR3 bases are TGTGCCAGCAGCTCACCTCAAGAGACCCAGTACTTC.

In its sample, this clonotype was seen a few times. The rearrangement uses TRBV20-1 and TRBJ2-5; 7 positions match TRBD1. The CDR3 consists of 16 residues. With V trimmed by 3 bases and J by 5 bases, 15 bases remained unmatched. Germline V gene lookup returns CDR1 DFQATT and CDR2 SNEGSKA (reference sequence). The CDR3 region has the DNA TGCAGTGCTAGTTCCTCTCCTGAGGGGGCAGGCGAGACCCAGTACTTC. This encodes CSASSSPEGAGETQYF.

Many counts were recorded for this clonotype. V and J are TRBV20-1 and TRBJ1-1; a weak D match, TRBD1 (5 bases). Germline V gene sequence: CDR1 DFQATT, CDR2 SNEGSKA (reference sequence). Trimming removed 0 bases at V and 0 bases at J, with 14 bases between. The length of the CDR3 is 16 residues. The CDR3 loop reads CSARDGRGGLNTEAFF. In DNA form, the CDR3 reads TGCAGTGCTAGAGATGGGAGGGGTGGCCTGAACACTGAAGCTTTCTTT.

This clonotype was counted a few times. The chain combines TRBV3-1 with TRBJ1-2; TRBD1 is a possible D gene (6 bases). The CDR3 contains 14 residues. Germline V gene lookup returns CDR1 LGHDT and CDR2 YNNKEL (reference sequence). V lost 1 base, J lost 6 bases, and 12 bases lay in between. The CDR3 sequence is CASSQVSGVNGYTF. DNA of the CDR3: TGTGCCAGCAGCCAAGTCTCAGGGGTGAATGGCTACACCTTC.

This clonotype was seen many times. The chain links TRBV20-1 to TRBJ2-5; maybe TRBD2 (5 bases). In germline, CDR1 is DFQATT, CDR2 SNEGSKA (reference sequence). The CDR3 runs to 13 residues. Trimming took 6 bases from V and 4 from J, leaving 15 bases between them. This CDR3 reads CSADSNGGETQYF. The CDR3 region has the DNA TGCAGTGCAGACTCAAATGGAGGAGAGACCCAGTACTTC.

In this sample, this clonotype turned up many times. The chain carries TRBV28 and TRBJ2-7, with D perhaps TRBD2 (6 bases). The V and J ends lost 8 bases and 7 bases respectively, with 21 bases between them. The germline gives CDR1 MDHEN, CDR2 SYDVKM. The CDR3 consists of 14 residues. The CDR3 nucleotides are TGTGCCAGCCTATTCGGGGACTCCGTGGGAGAGCAGTACTTC. It encodes CASLFGDSVGEQYF.

This clonotype was seen repeatedly, ten times or more. The chain couples TRBV28 to TRBJ1-1; 7 bases are shared with TRBD1. Trimming took 6 bases from V and 6 from J; bases not matched to a gene: 10. Looked up from germline, CDR1 is MDHEN and CDR2 is SYDVKM. The CDR3 has 14 amino acids. CDR3 bases: TGTGCCAGCAGATCCGGGACAGTCATACCTGAAGCTTTCTTT. Translation: CASRSGTVIPEAFF.

This clonotype was seen repeatedly, ten times or more. The chain couples TRBV11-2 to TRBJ2-2; D remains ambiguous. This CDR3 region has 16 residues. Germline CDR1 is SGHAT and CDR2 is FQNNGV. V lost 3 bases and J lost 5, with 16 bases in between. The DNA for the CDR3 is TGTGCCAGCAGCTTTTTGAGGTCTGATGAAACCGGGGAGCTGTTTTTT. Translated, it gives CASSFLRSDETGELFF.

The sample holds many counts of this clonotype. This chain joins TRBV6-1 and TRBJ2-7; 9 nucleotides align to TRBD1. The CDR3 sequence is 14 residues long. Germline CDR1 MNHNS, CDR2 SASEGT. J lost 2 bases, V lost 8 bases, and 7 bases had no gene match. CDR3: CASGRTGATYEQYF. In DNA form, the CDR3 reads TGTGCCAGCGGGCGGACAGGGGCGACCTACGAGCAGTACTTC.

In this sample, this clonotype turned up a few times. J is TRBJ1-4 and V is TRBV30; no clear D gene. Deletions cut 1 base from V and 8 bases from J, with 8 bases between. The CDR3 covers 12 residues. In germline, CDR1 is GTSNPN, CDR2 SVGIG (reference sequence). This CDR3 reads CAWSAAGEKLFF. DNA for the CDR3: TGTGCCTGGAGTGCGGCCGGCGAAAAACTGTTTTTT.

The table lists this clonotype with many counts. The chain recombines TRBV27 with TRBJ2-1; no clear D gene. V shed 2 bases and J shed 8 bases, with 16 bases lying between them. Germline loops: CDR1 MNHEY, CDR2 SMNVEV (reference sequence). CDR3 size: 15 residues. The CDR3 nucleotides read TGTGCCAGCAGTTTAATGCCTAGTCAGTGGGATGAGCAGTTCTTC. This codes for CASSLMPSQWDEQFF.

This clonotype was counted many times. V and J are TRBV20-1 and TRBJ2-7, with 9 bases matching TRBD2. The CDR3 totals 15 residues. From germline, CDR1 is DFQATT and CDR2 SNEGSKA (reference sequence). V dropped 3 bases and J dropped 3; count of bases not matched to a gene: 9. CDR3 loop: CSASAYLAGDYEQYF. The CDR3 DNA follows: TGCAGTGCTAGTGCATACTTAGCGGGAGACTACGAGCAGTACTTC.

This clonotype was seen at least ten times. The rearrangement joins TRBV27 to TRBJ2-5; D is possibly TRBD1 (6 bases). The CDR3 has 14 amino acids. V lost 6 bases to trimming and J lost 1 base, with 12 bases between them. In germline, CDR1 is MNHEY, CDR2 SMNVEV (reference sequence). The DNA for the CDR3 is TGTGCCAGCAGGGGATGGGGGCCCCAAGAGACCCAGTACTTC. Translating it yields CASRGWGPQETQYF.